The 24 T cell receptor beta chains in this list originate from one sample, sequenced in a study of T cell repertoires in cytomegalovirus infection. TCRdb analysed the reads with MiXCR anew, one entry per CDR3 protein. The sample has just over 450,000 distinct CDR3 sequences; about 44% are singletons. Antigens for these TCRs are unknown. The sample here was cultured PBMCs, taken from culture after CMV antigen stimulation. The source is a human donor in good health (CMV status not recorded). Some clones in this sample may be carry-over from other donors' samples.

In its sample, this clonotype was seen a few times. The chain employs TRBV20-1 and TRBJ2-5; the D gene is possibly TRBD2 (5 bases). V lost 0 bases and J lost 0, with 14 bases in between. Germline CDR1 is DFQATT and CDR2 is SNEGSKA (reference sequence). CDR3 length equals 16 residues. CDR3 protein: CSARDLVGNYQETQYF. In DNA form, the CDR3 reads TGCAGTGCTAGAGATTTGGTCGGGAATTACCAAGAGACCCAGTACTTC.

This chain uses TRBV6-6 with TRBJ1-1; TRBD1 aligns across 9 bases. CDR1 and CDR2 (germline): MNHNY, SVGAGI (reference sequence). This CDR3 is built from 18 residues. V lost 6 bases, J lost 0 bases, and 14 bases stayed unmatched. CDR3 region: CASRRDPLTGGLNTEAFF. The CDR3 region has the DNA TGTGCCAGCAGGCGCGATCCGTTGACAGGGGGGCTGAACACTGAAGCTTTCTTT.

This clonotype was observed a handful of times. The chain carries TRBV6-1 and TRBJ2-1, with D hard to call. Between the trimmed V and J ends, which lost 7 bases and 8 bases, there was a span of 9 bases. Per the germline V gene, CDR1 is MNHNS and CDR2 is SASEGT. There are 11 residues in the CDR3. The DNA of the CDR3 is TGTGCCAGCACCTATCGGTATGAGCAGTTCTTC. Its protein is CASTYRYEQFF.

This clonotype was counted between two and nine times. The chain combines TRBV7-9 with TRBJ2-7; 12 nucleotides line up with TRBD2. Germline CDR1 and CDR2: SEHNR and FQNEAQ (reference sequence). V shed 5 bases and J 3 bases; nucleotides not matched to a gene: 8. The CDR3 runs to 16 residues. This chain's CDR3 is CASSRTSGTLYYEQYF. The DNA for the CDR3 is TGTGCCAGCAGCCGGACTAGCGGGACCTTATACTACGAGCAGTACTTC. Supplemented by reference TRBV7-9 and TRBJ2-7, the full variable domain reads DTGVSQNPRHKITKRGQNVTFRCDPISEHNRLYWYRQTLGQGPEFLTYFQNEAQLEKSRLLSDRFSAERPKGSFSTLEIQRTEQGDSAMYLCASSRTSGTLYYEQYFGPGTRLTVT.

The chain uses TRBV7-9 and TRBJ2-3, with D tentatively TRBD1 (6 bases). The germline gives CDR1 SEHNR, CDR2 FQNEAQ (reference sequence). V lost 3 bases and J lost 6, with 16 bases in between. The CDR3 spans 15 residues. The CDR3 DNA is TGTGCCAGCAGCTTCGGAGCCAGGGGCATGGATACGCAGTATTTT. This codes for CASSFGARGMDTQYF.

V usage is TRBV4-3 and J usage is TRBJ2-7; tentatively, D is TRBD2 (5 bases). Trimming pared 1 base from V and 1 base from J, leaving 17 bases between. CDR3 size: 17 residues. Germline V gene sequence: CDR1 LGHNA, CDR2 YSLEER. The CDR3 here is CASSQVPAGGPSYEQYF. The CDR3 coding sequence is TGCGCCAGCAGCCAAGTCCCCGCTGGCGGGCCTTCCTACGAGCAGTACTTC.

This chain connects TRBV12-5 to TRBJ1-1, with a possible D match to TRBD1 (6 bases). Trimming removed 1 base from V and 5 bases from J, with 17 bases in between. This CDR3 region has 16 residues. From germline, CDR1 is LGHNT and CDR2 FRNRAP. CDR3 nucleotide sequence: TGTGCTAGTGGTTTGGGGAGGGGGACACCCGGGACTGAAGCTTTCTTT. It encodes CASGLGRGTPGTEAFF.

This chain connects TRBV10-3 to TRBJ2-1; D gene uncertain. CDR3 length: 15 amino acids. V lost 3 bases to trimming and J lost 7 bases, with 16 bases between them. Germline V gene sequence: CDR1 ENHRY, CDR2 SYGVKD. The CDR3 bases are TGTGCCATCAGTGATCCCACCCAGCGCTCTAATGAGCAGTTCTTC. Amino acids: CAISDPTQRSNEQFF.

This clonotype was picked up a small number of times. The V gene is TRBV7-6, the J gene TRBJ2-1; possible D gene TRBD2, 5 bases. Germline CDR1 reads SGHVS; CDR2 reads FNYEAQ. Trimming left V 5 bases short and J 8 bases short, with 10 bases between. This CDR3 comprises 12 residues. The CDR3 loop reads CASSRRWDEQFF. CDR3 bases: TGTGCCAGCAGCCGGAGGTGGGATGAGCAGTTCTTC.

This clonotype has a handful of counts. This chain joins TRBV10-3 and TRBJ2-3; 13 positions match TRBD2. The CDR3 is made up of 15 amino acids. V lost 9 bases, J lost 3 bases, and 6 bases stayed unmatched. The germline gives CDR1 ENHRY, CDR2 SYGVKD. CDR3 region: CAMRTSGSITDTQYF. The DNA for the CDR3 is TGTGCCATGAGGACTAGCGGGAGTATAACAGATACGCAGTATTTT.

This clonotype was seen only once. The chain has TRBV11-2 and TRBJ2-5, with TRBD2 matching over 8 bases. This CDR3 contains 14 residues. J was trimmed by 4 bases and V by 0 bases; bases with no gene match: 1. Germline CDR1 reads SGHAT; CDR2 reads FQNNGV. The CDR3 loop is CASSLDSGVETQYF. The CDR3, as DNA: TGTGCCAGCAGCTTAGATAGCGGGGTAGAGACCCAGTACTTC.

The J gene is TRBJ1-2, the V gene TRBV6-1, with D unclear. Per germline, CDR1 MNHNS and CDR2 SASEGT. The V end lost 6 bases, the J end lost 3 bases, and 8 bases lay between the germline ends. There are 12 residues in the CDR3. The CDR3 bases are TGTGCCAGCAGCACCGCCCACTATGGCTACACCTTC. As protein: CASSTAHYGYTF.

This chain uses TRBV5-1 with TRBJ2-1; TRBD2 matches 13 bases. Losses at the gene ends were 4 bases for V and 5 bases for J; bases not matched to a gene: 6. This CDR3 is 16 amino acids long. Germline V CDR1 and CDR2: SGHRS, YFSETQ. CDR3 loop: CASSLTSGGAHNEQFF. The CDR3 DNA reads TGCGCCAGCAGCCTAACTAGCGGGGGGGCGCACAATGAGCAGTTCTTC.

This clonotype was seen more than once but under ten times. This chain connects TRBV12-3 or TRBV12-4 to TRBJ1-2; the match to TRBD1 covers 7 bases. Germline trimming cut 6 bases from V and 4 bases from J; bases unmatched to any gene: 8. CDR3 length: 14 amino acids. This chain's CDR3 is CASSRDSPTYGYTF. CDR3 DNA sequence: TGTGCCAGCAGCCGGGACAGTCCCACCTATGGCTACACCTTC.

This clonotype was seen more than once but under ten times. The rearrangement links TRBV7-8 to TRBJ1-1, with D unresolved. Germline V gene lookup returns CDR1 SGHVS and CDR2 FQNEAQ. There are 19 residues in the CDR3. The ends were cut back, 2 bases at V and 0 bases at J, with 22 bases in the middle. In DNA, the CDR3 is TGTGCCAGCAGCTTAATCCCCCCCCGACGGAGCAACATGAACACTGAAGCTTTCTTT. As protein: CASSLIPPRRSNMNTEAFF.

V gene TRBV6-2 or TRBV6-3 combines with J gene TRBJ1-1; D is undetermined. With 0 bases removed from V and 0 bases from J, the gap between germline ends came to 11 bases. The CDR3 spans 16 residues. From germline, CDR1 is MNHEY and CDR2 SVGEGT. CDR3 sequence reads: CASSYSKPGMNTEAFF. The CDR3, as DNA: TGTGCCAGCAGTTACTCGAAGCCAGGCATGAACACTGAAGCTTTCTTT.

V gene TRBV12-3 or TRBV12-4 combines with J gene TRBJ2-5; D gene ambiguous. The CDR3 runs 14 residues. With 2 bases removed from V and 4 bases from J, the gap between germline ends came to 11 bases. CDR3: CASSLFLRSETQYF. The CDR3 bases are TGTGCCAGCAGTTTATTTCTACGGTCAGAGACCCAGTACTTC.

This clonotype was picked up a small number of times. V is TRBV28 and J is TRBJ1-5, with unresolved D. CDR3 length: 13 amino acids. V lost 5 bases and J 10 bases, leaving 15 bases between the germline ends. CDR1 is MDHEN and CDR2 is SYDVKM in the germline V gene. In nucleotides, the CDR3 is TGTGCCAGCAGTACATCTGTTATTCCACCCCAGCATTTT. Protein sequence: CASSTSVIPPQHF.

CDR3 residues: CASSPQTGIWLFF. In nucleotides, the CDR3 is TGTGCCAGCAGCCCCCAAACAGGGATTTGGCTGTTTTTT. This sequence joins TRBV7-8 and TRBJ1-4; perhaps TRBD1 as D (6 bases). Trimming left V 5 bases short and J 14 bases short, with 18 bases between. This CDR3 is 13 amino acids long. Germline CDR1 reads SGHVS; CDR2 reads FQNEAQ.

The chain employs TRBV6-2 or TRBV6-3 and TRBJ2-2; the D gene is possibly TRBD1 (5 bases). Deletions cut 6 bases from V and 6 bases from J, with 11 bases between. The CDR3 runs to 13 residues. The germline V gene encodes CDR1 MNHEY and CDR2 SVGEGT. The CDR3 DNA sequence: TGTGCCAGCAGCCTCATAGGGGCCGGGGAGCTGTTTTTT. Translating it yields CASSLIGAGELFF.

CDR3 amino acids: CASSFFGGEETQYF. The CDR3 DNA follows: TGTGCCAGCAGTTTTTTTGGCGGAGAAGAGACCCAGTACTTC. V is TRBV27 and J is TRBJ2-5; D call uncertain. The CDR3 spans 14 residues. In germline, CDR1 is MNHEY, CDR2 SMNVEV (reference sequence). Trimming left V 3 bases short and J 3 bases short, with 11 bases between.

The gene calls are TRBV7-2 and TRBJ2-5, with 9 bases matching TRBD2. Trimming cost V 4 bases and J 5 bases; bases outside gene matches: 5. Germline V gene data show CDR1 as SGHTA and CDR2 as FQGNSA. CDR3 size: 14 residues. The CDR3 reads CASSYRTSEETQYF. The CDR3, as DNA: TGTGCCAGCAGCTATAGGACTAGCGAGGAGACCCAGTACTTC.

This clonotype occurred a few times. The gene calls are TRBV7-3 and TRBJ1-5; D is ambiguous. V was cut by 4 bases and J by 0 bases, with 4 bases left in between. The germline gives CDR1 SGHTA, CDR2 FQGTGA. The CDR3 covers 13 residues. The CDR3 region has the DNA TGTGCCAGCAGCTCGATTAGCAATCAGCCCCAGCATTTT. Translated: CASSSISNQPQHF.

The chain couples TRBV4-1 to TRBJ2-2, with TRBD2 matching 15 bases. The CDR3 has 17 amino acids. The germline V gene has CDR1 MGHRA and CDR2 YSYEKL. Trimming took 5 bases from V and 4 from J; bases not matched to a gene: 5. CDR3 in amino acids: CASSNPGLAGGTGELFF. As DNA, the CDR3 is TGCGCCAGCAGCAACCCGGGACTAGCGGGGGGCACCGGGGAGCTGTTTTTT.